The 21 T cell receptor beta chains below were found in one sample sequenced in a study of blood T cells in healthy people across ages (dated by TCRdb to the mid-2010s). Receptor libraries were prepared by 5' RACE. Sequenced using an Illumina HiSeq 2500. A second PCR of 7 to 11 cycles was performed with a sample-barcoded 5' primer and a J-beta primer mix. The public reads were quality trimmed at Q25 with fastp and then assembled into clones with MiXCR by TCRdb, keeping productive beta chains. Each CDR3 protein appears once, grouped with its most common genes and DNA. The sample has about 930,000 distinct CDR3 sequences on record, 25% to 35% of them singletons. 10% to 13% of the sample comes from the top ten. The same sample was also used in a study of T cells of mothers and their children.

The specimen sequenced was blood. The receptor set was obtained from a woman aged 40 to 50 in good health.

This clonotype was counted between two and nine times. This sequence joins TRBV10-3 and TRBJ2-3; 9 bases are a match to TRBD1. This CDR3 spans 16 amino acids. Germline V lookup: CDR1 ENHRY, CDR2 SYGVKD. Losses at the gene ends were 3 bases for V and 1 base for J; bases not matched to a gene: 5. The CDR3 spells CAISDPGQGGTDTQYF. DNA for the CDR3: TGTGCCATCAGTGACCCGGGACAGGGTGGCACAGATACGCAGTATTTT.

About this clonotype itself: With a much larger clone just one base away, this may be a read error. This sequence joins TRBV20-1 and TRBJ2-5; D unresolved. The V end lost 5 bases, the J end lost 6 bases, and 13 bases lay between the germline ends. Germline V gives CDR1 DFQATT, CDR2 SNEGSKA (reference sequence). This CDR3 comprises 12 residues. The CDR3 sequence is CSAGFTQKTQYF. CDR3 sequence (DNA): TGCAGTGCTGGCTTTACACAAAAGACCCAGTACTTC.

V usage is TRBV6-2 or TRBV6-3 and J usage is TRBJ1-5; D gene ambiguous. This CDR3 has 15 residues. In germline, CDR1 is MNHEY, CDR2 SVGEGT. V lost 2 bases, J lost 1 base, and 9 bases lay in between. CDR3 sequence reads: CASSYEGRSNQPQHF. In DNA, the CDR3 is TGTGCCAGCAGTTACGAGGGTCGGAGCAATCAGCCCCAGCATTTT.

This clonotype was recorded at least ten times. The gene calls are TRBV15 and TRBJ2-5; TRBD1 matches 10 bases. V trimming: 1 base; J trimming: 5 bases; junction bases outside the gene matches: 13. There are 18 residues in the CDR3. The germline V gene encodes CDR1 LNHNV and CDR2 YYDKDF (reference sequence). As DNA, the CDR3 is TGTGCCACCAGCAGAGTGAACACGGGACAGGGGACAATGGAGACCCAGTACTTC. Its protein is CATSRVNTGQGTMETQYF. Combining the CDR3 with reference TRBV15 and TRBJ2-5 gives the whole variable domain DAMVIQNPRYQVTQFGKPVTLSCSQTLNHNVMYWYQQKSSQAPKLLFHYYDKDFNNEADTPDNFQSRRPNTSFCFLDIRSPGLGDTAMYLCATSRVNTGQGTMETQYFGPGTRLLVL.

This clonotype was recorded only once. This chain connects TRBV29-1 to TRBJ2-3; D remains unclear. V was clipped by 8 bases and J by 2 bases, with 14 bases between them. Germline CDR1 SQVTM, CDR2 ANQGSEA. The CDR3 covers 13 residues. The CDR3 coding sequence is TGCAGCCTCCGGAGAGCGAACACAGATACGCAGTATTTT. It is translated as CSLRRANTDTQYF.

This clonotype was found a few times. The chain recombines TRBV28 with TRBJ1-5; D ambiguous. Looked up from germline, CDR1 is MDHEN and CDR2 is SYDVKM. There are 15 residues in the CDR3. With 3 bases removed from V and 0 bases from J, the gap between germline ends came to 9 bases. Here the CDR3 DNA reads TGTGCCAGCAGTTTCGTCGGGGATAGCAATCAGCCCCAGCATTTT. Translating gives CASSFVGDSNQPQHF.

This chain links TRBV18 with TRBJ2-3; 7 bases map to TRBD1. Unmatched junction bases numbered 11, after V lost 6 bases and J lost 2 bases. This CDR3 contains 16 residues. Germline loops: CDR1 KGHSH, CDR2 LQKENI. This CDR3 reads CASSRSTGVSTDTQYF. The DNA of the CDR3 is TGTGCCAGCTCTCGTTCTACAGGGGTTTCCACAGATACGCAGTATTTT.

This clonotype was observed a few times. This may be a read error, as it is one base from a much larger clone. DNA of the CDR3: TGTGCCAGCAGCTTAGCGAGGACAGGGGCATTTAATGAAAAACGGTTTTTT. Translation gives CASSLARTGAFNEKRFF. This chain joins TRBV7-2 and TRBJ1-4, with 9 nucleotides matching TRBD1. Per the germline V gene, CDR1 is SGHTA and CDR2 is FQGNSA. CDR3 length: 17 residues.

The V call is TRBV24-1, the J call TRBJ2-3; tentatively, D is TRBD1 (6 bases). This CDR3 contains 15 residues. From germline, CDR1 is KGHDR and CDR2 SFDVKD. V lost 3 bases to trimming and J lost 0 bases, with 9 bases between them. The CDR3 DNA reads TGTGCCACCAGTGATCGGACAGTAAGCACAGATACGCAGTATTTT. As protein: CATSDRTVSTDTQYF.

The table lists this clonotype with many counts. The V gene is TRBV27, the J gene TRBJ2-7; possible D gene TRBD2, 6 bases. The germline V gene encodes CDR1 MNHEY and CDR2 SMNVEV (reference sequence). The CDR3 consists of 13 residues. V was shortened by 6 bases and J by 4 bases, with 13 bases between the two germline ends. CDR3 region: CASRVAVEYEQYF. The CDR3 DNA follows: TGTGCCAGCAGGGTAGCGGTGGAGTACGAGCAGTACTTC.

This clonotype showed up many times. This chain joins TRBV20-1 and TRBJ2-3; 11 nucleotides match TRBD2. Germline CDR1 is DFQATT and CDR2 is SNEGSKA (reference sequence). CDR3 size: 17 residues. After removal of 6 bases from V and 1 base from J, the junction contained 12 bases not matched to a gene. The CDR3, as DNA: TGCAGTGCGCTAACTAGCGGGGGTACCGCTGGCACAGATACGCAGTATTTT. It encodes CSALTSGGTAGTDTQYF.

This rearrangement joins TRBV6-5 to TRBJ1-5, with D tentatively TRBD1 (6 bases). This CDR3 spans 18 amino acids. V lost 4 bases and J lost 2, with 21 bases in between. Germline V gene sequence: CDR1 MNHEY, CDR2 SVGAGI. The CDR3 here is CASSSRDKWGGRNQPQHF. CDR3 coding DNA: TGTGCCAGCAGTTCCCGGGACAAATGGGGGGGCCGCAATCAGCCCCAGCATTTT.

This clonotype was detected a few times. A read error may produce the germline difference seen at one junction end. The CDR3: CATQSGGGNQPQHF. The CDR3 coding sequence is TGCGCCACCCAATCAGGAGGGGGCAATCAGCCCCAGCATTTT. V and J are TRBV15 and TRBJ1-5; D possibly corresponds to TRBD1 (5 bases). Germline loops: CDR1 LNHNV, CDR2 YYDKDF (reference sequence). This CDR3 is built from 14 residues.

This clonotype was seen repeatedly, ten times or more. The chain uses TRBV6-5 and TRBJ2-7; D not certain. Germline V gives CDR1 MNHEY, CDR2 SVGAGI. Trimming took 6 bases from V and 2 from J, leaving 14 bases between them. The CDR3 loop spans 14 amino acids. The CDR3 loop is CASRLSDGPYEQYF. The DNA of the CDR3 is TGTGCCAGCAGACTCTCGGACGGACCCTACGAGCAGTACTTC.

The chain is built from TRBV6-5 and TRBJ1-2; no reliable D call. The length of the CDR3 is 15 residues. Germline CDR1 MNHEY, CDR2 SVGAGI. Trimming removed 7 bases from V and 4 bases from J, with 19 bases in between. The CDR3 sequence: CASNPASVRSYGYTF. The CDR3 DNA is TGTGCCAGCAACCCAGCCAGCGTACGCTCCTATGGCTACACCTTC.

In this sample, this clonotype turned up a few times. The V gene is TRBV27, the J gene TRBJ1-5; D is undetermined. The germline gives CDR1 MNHEY, CDR2 SMNVEV (reference sequence). The CDR3 has 13 amino acids. V gave up 8 bases and J gave up 4 bases, with 12 bases separating them. CDR3 coding DNA: TGTGCCAGCGGATTGTCCTATAATCAGCCCCAGCATTTT. It yields the protein CASGLSYNQPQHF.

A few counts support this clonotype. J is TRBJ2-7 and V is TRBV28; 9 bases are a match to TRBD1. Germline V gene lookup returns CDR1 MDHEN and CDR2 SYDVKM. J gave up 2 bases and V 5 bases, and 7 bases lay outside the gene matches. This CDR3 is 15 amino acids long. The CDR3 protein is CASSARQGVPYEQYF. Written as DNA, the CDR3 is TGTGCCAGCAGTGCTAGACAGGGGGTTCCCTACGAGCAGTACTTC.

The rearrangement uses TRBV7-2 and TRBJ1-4; 7 nucleotides align to TRBD1. V shed 4 bases and J 8 bases; nucleotides not matched to a gene: 10. Germline values: CDR1 SGHTA, CDR2 FQGNSA. The CDR3 is 15 amino acids. CDR3 amino acids: CASSSETGWEEKLFF. The CDR3 nucleotides are TGTGCCAGCAGCTCAGAGACAGGGTGGGAAGAAAAACTGTTTTTT.

The chain joins TRBV14 to TRBJ2-2; TRBD2 might be the D (5 bases). Trimming took 2 bases from V and 5 from J, leaving 9 bases between them. CDR1 SGHDN and CDR2 FVKESK come from the germline V gene. This CDR3 has 14 amino acids. As DNA, the CDR3 is TGTGCCAGCAGCCAATCGCCGGGAACCGGGGAGCTGTTTTTT. Its translation: CASSQSPGTGELFF.

The chain is built from TRBV9 and TRBJ2-1; D is undetermined. The CDR3 has 15 residues. Germline lookup yields CDR1 SGDLS and CDR2 YYNGEE. V was trimmed by 6 bases and J by 0 bases, leaving 13 bases between them. The CDR3 DNA is TGTGCCAGCACCCTGAGTGGTAGCTCCTACAATGAGCAGTTCTTC. Protein sequence: CASTLSGSSYNEQFF.

The chain carries TRBV20-1 and TRBJ1-2; 7 bases are shared with TRBD1. The CDR3 has 12 residues. Germline values: CDR1 DFQATT, CDR2 SNEGSKA (reference sequence). V dropped 6 bases and J dropped 8; count of bases not matched to a gene: 9. CDR3 DNA: TGCAGTGCGGGGGGACAGAATAGCGGCTACACCTTC. Its translation: CSAGGQNSGYTF.